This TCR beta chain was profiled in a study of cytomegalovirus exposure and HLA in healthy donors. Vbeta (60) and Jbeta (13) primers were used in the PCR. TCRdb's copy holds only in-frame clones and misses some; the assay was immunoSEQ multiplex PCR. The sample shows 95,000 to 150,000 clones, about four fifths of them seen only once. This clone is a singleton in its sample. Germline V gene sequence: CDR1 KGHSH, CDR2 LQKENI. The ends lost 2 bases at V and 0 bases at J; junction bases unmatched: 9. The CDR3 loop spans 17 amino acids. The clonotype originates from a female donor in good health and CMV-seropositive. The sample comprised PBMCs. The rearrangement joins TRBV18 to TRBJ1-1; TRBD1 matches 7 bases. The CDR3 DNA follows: TGTGCCAGCTCACCAGGGCAGGGGGTTATGGTGAACACTGAAGCTTTCTTT. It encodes CASSPGQGVMVNTEAFF.